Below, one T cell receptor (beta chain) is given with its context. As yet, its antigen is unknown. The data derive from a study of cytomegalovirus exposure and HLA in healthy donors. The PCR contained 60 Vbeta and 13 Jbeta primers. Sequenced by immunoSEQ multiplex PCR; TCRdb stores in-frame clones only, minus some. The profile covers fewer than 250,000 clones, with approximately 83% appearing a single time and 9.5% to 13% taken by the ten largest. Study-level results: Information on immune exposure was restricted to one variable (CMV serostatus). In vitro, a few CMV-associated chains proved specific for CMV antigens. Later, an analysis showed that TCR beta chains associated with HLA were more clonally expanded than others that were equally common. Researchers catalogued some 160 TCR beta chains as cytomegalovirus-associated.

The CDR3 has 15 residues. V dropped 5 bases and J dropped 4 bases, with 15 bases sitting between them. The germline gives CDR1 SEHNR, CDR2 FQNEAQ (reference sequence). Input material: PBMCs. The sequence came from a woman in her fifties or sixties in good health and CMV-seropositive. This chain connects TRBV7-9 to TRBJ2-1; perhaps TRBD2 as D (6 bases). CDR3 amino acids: CASSRRAGRYNEQFF. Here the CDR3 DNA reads TGTGCCAGCAGCCGTCGGGCGGGGCGGTACAATGAGCAGTTCTTC.